These 3 T cell receptor beta chains were sequenced from one sample in a study of blood T cell repertoires in COVID-19 (dated by TCRdb to about 2020). Preparation of the library involved the immunoSEQ multiplex PCR assay. The table comes from immuneACCESS by way of TCRdb, which keeps in-frame sequences with V and J called. Part of the clones is missing from these tables; in studies checked, under half for an unresolved V gene and the rest for unknown reasons. In this sample the table shows over 200,000 clones, roughly 84% of which occur a single time. Clones ranked in the top ten supply approximately 7.3% of the sample. The material sequenced was PBMCs or T cells enriched from blood (not recorded which). These receptors originate from a woman aged 40 to 50 who had recovered from COVID-19.

This chain joins TRBV5-4 and TRBJ1-1, with TRBD1 matching 7 bases. The germline gives CDR1 SGHNT, CDR2 YYREEE (reference sequence). The J segment lost 2 bases and the V segment lost 0 bases, leaving 1 base of the junction unmatched. The CDR3 is made up of 14 amino acids. The CDR3 region is CASSLDRGNTEAFF. In nucleotides, the CDR3 is TGTGCCAGCAGCTTGGACAGGGGTAACACTGAAGCTTTCTTT.

The rearrangement joins TRBV9 to TRBJ1-2; TRBD1 aligns across 7 bases. This CDR3 is 15 amino acids long. Looked up from germline, CDR1 is SGDLS and CDR2 is YYNGEE. V shed 4 bases, J shed 5 bases, and the junction held 11 bases outside the gene matches. CDR3 sequence: CASSPRTGLSYGYTF. CDR3 nucleotides: TGTGCCAGCAGCCCACGGACAGGACTCTCATATGGCTACACCTTC.

The V and J genes are TRBV5-4 and TRBJ1-2; perhaps TRBD1 as D (5 bases). V lost 5 bases to trimming and J lost 8 bases, with 19 bases between them. Germline V CDR1 and CDR2: SGHNT, YYREEE (reference sequence). This CDR3 has 14 amino acids. CDR3: CASRLPGLPGGYTF. As DNA, the CDR3 is TGTGCCAGCAGGTTGCCGGGACTCCCGGGGGGCTACACCTTC.